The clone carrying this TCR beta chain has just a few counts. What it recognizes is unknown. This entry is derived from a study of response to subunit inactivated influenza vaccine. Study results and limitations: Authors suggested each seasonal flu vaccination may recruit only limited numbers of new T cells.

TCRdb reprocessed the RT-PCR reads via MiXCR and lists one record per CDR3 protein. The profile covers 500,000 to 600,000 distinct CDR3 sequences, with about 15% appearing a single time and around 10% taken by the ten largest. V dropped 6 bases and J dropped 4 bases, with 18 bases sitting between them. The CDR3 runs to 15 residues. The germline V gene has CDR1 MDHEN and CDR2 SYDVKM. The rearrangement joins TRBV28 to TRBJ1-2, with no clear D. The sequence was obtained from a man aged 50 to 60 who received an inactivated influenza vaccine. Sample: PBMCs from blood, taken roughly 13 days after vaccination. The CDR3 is CASSSSDSIPYGYTF. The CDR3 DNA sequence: TGTGCCAGCAGCAGTTCGGATTCGATCCCCTATGGCTACACCTTC.